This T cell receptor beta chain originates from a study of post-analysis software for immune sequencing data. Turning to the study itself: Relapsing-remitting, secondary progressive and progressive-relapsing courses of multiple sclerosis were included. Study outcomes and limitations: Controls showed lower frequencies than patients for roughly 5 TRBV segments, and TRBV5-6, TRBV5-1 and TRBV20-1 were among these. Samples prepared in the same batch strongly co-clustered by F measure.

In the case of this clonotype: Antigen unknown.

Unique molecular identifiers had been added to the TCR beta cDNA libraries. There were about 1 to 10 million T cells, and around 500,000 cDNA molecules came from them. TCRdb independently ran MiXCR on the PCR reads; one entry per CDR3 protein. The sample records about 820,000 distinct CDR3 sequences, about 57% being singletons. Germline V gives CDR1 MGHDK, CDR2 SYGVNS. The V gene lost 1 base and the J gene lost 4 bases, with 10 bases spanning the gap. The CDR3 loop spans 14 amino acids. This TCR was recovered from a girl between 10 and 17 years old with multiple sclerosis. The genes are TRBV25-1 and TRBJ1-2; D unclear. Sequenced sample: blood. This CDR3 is CASSESMEFYGYTF. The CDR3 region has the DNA TGTGCCAGCAGTGAATCAATGGAATTCTATGGCTACACCTTC.